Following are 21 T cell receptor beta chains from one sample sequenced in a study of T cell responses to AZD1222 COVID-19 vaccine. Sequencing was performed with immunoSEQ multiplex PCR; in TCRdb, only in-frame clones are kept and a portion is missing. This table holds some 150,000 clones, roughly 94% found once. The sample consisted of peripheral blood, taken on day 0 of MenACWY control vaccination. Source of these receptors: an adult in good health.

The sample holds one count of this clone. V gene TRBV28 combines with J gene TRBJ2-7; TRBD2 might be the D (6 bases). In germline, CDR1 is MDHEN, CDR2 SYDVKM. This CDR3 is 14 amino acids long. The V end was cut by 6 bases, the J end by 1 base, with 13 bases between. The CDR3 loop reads CASSVSGGSYEQYF. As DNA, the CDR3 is TGTGCCAGCAGCGTTAGCGGAGGGTCCTACGAGCAGTACTTC.

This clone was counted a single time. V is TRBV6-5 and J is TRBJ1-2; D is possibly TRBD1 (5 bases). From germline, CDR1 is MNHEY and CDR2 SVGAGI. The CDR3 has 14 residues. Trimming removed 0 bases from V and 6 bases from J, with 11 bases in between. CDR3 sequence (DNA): TGTGCCAGCAGTTACTCGAGAGGGGACCATGGCTACACCTTC. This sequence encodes CASSYSRGDHGYTF.

The CDR3 DNA sequence: TGTGCCAGCAGTTCATGGGGGGGCAATCAGCCCCAGCATTTT. Translated: CASSSWGGNQPQHF. The chain is built from TRBV28 and TRBJ1-5, with D possibly matching TRBD1 (5 bases). The length of the CDR3 is 14 residues. The ends were cut back, 4 bases at V and 2 bases at J, with 9 bases in the middle. From germline, CDR1 is MDHEN and CDR2 SYDVKM.

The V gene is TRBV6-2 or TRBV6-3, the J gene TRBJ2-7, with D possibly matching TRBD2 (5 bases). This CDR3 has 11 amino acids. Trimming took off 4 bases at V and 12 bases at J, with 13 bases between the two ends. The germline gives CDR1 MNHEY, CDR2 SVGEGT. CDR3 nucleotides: TGTGCCAGCAGTTTTGACTATGTCCCGTACTTC. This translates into CASSFDYVPYF.

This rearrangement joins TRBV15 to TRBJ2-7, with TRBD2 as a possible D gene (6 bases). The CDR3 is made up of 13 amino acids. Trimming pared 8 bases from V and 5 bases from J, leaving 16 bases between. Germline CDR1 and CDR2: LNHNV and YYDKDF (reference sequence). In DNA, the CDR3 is TGTGCCACCGGCCAGGGAGGCAGGAACGAGCAGTACTTC. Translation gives CATGQGGRNEQYF. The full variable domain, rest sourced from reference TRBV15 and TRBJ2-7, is DAMVIQNPRYQVTQFGKPVTLSCSQTLNHNVMYWYQQKSSQAPKLLFHYYDKDFNNEADTPDNFQSRRPNTSFCFLDIRSPGLGDTAMYLCATGQGGRNEQYFGPGTRLTVT.

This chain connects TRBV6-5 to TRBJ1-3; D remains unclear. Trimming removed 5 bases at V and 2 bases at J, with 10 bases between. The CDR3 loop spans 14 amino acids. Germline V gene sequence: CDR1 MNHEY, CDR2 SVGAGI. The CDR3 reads CASSNPSPGNTIYF. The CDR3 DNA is TGTGCCAGCAGTAATCCTAGTCCTGGAAACACCATATATTTT.

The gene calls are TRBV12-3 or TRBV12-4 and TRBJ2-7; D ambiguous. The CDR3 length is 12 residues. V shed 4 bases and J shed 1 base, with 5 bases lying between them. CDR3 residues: CASSYSSYEQYF. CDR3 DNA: TGTGCCAGCAGTTATAGTTCCTACGAGCAGTACTTC.

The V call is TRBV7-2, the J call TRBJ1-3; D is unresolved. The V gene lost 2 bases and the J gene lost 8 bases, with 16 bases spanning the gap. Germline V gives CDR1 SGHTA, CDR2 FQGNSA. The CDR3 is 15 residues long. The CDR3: CASSLLGRGWDTIYF. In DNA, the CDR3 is TGTGCCAGCAGCTTACTTGGGCGAGGTTGGGACACCATATATTTT.

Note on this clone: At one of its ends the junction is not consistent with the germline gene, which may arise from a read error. As DNA, the CDR3 is TGCAGTGCTCGAGATGGCTATGAGCAGTTCTTC. Translation gives CSARDGYEQFF. This chain uses TRBV20-1 with TRBJ2-1, with unresolved D. The CDR3 loop spans 11 amino acids. Germline loops: CDR1 DFQATT, CDR2 SNEGSKA (reference sequence).

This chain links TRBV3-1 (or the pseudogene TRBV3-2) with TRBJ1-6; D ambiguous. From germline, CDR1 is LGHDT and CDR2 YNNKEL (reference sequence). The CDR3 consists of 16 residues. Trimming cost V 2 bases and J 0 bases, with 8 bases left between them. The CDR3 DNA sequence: TGTGCCAGCAGCCAACCAGCGAGCTCCTATAATTCACCCCTCCACTTT. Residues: CASSQPASSYNSPLHF.

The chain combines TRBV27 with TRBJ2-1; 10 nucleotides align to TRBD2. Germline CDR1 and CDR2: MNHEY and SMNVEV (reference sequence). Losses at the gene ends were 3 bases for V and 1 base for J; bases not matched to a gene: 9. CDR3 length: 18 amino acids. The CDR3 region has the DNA TGTGCCAGCAGTTTCGGGCTAGCGGGAGTGGGGTCCTACAATGAGCAGTTCTTC. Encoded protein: CASSFGLAGVGSYNEQFF.

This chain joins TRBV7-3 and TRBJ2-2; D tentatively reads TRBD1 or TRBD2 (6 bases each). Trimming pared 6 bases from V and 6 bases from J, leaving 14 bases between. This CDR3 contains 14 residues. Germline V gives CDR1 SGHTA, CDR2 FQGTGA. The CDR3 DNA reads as TGTGCCAGCAGTCTTGGGGGGCTTCCCGGGGAGCTGTTTTTT. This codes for CASSLGGLPGELFF.

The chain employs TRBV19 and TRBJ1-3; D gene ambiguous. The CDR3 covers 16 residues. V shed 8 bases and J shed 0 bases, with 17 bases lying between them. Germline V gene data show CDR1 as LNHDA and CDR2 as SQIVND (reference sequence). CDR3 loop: CASRIGSGSSGNTIYF. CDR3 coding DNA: TGTGCCAGTCGAATAGGGAGCGGAAGCTCTGGAAACACCATATATTTT.

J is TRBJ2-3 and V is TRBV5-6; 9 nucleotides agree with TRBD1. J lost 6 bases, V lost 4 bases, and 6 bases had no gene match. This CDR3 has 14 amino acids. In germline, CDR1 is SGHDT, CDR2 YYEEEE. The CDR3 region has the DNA TGTGCCAGCAGCCGTGACAGGGGGAGGGATACGCAGTATTTT. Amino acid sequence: CASSRDRGRDTQYF.

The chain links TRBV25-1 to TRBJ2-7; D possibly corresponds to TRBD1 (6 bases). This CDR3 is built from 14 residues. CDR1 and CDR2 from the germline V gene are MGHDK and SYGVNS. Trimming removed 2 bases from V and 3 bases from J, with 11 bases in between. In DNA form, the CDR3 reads TGTGCCAGCAGTGAAGGGGGCCGGAGCTACGAGCAGTACTTC. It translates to CASSEGGRSYEQYF.

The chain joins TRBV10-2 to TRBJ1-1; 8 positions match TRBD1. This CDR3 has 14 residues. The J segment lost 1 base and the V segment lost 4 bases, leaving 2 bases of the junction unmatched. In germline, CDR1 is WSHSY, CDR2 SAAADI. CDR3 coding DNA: TGCGCCAGCAGTGGAGGGACAGGGAACACTGAAGCTTTCTTT. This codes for CASSGGTGNTEAFF.

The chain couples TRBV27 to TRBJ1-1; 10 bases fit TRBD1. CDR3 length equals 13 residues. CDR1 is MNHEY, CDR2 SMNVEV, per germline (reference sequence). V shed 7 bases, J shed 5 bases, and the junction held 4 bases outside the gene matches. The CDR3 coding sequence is TGTGCCAGCAAGTGGACAGGGGGGACTGAAGCTTTCTTT. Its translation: CASKWTGGTEAFF.

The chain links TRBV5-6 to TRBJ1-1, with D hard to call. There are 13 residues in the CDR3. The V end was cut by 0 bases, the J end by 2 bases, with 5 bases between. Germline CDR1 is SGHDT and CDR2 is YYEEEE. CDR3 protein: CASSLAVNTEAFF. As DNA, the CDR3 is TGTGCCAGCAGCTTGGCGGTTAACACTGAAGCTTTCTTT.

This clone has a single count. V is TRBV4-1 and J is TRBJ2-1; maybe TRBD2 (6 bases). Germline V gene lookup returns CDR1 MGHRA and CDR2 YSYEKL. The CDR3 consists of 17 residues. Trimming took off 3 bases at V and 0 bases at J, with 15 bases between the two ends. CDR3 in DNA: TGCGCCAGCAGCCATTTTGTGCGGGGCAGCTCCTACAATGAGCAGTTCTTC. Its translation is CASSHFVRGSSYNEQFF.

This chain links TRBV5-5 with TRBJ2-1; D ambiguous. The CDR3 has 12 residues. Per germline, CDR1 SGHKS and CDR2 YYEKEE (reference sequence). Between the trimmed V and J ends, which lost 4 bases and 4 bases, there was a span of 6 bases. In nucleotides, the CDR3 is TGTGCCAGCAGCACTCCATACAATGAGCAGTTCTTC. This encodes CASSTPYNEQFF.

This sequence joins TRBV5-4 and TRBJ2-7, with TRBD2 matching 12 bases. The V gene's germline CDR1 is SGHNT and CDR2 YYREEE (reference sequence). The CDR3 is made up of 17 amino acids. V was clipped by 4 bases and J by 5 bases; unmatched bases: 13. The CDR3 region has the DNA TGTGCCAGCAGCACCCCTTTTGCTAGCGGGAGGGCTCACGAGCAGTACTTC. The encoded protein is CASSTPFASGRAHEQYF.